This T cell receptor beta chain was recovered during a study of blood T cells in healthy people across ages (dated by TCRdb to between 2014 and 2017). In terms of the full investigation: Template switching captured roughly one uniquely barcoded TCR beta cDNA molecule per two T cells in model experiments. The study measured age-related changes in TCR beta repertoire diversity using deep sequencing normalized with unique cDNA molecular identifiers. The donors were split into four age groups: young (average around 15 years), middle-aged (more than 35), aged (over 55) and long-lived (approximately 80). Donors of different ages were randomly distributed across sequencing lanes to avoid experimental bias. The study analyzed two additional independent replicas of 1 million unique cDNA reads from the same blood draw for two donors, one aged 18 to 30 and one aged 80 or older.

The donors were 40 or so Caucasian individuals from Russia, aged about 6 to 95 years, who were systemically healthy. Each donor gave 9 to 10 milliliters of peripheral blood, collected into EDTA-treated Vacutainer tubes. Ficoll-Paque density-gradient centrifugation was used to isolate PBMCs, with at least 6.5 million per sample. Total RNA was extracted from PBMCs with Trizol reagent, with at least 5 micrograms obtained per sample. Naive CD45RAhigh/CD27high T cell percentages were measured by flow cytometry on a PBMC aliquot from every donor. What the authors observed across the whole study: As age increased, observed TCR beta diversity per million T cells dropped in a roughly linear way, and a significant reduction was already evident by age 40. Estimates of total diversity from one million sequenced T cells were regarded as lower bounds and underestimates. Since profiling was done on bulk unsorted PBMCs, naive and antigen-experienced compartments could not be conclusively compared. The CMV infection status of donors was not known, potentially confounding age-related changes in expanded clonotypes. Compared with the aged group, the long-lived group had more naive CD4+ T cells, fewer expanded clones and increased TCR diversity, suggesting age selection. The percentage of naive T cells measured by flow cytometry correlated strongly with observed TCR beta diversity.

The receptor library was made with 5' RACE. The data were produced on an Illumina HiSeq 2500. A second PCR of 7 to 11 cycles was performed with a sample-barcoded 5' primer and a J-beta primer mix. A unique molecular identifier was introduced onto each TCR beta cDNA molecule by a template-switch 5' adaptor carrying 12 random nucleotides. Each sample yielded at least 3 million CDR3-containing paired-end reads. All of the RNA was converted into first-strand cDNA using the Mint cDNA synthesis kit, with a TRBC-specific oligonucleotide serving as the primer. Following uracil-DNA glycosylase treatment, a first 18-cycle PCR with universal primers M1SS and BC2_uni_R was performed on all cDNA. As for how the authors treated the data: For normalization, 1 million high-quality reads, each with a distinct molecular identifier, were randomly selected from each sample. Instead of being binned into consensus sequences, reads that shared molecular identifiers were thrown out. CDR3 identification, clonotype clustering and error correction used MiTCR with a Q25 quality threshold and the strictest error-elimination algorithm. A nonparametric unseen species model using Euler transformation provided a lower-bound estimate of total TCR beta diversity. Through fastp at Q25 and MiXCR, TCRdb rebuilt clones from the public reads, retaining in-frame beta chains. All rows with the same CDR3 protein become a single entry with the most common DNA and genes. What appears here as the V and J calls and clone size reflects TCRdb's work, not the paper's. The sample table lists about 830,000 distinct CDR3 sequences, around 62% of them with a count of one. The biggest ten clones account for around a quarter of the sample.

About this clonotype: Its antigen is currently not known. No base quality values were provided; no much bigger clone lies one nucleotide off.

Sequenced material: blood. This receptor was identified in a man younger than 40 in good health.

The CDR3: CSARVGAGYSYEQYF. The sequence in DNA is TGCAGTGCTAGGGTCGGTGCGGGGTACTCCTACGAGCAGTACTTC. The chain employs TRBV20-1 and TRBJ2-7; TRBD2 could be the D gene, as 6 bases match. The CDR3 contains 15 residues, cysteine and phenylalanine counted. Only the CDR3 DNA is retained, 45 bases long and in frame from the first base. V loses 3 bases of germline sequence and J loses 0 bases, and the interval between the two ends is 15 bases. The germline V gene (reference sequence) supplies CDR1 DFQATT and CDR2 SNEGSKA.